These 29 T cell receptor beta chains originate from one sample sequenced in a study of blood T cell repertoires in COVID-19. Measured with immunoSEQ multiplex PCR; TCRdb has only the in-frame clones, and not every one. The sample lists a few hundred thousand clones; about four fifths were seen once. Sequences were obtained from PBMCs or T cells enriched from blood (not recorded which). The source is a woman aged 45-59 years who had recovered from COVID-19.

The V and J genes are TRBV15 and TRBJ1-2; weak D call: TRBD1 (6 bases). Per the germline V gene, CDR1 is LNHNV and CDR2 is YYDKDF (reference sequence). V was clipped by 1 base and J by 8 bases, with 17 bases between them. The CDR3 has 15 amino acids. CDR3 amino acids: CATSRAPGGAGGYTF. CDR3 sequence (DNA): TGTGCCACCAGCAGAGCCCCGGGGGGGGCAGGGGGCTACACCTTC.

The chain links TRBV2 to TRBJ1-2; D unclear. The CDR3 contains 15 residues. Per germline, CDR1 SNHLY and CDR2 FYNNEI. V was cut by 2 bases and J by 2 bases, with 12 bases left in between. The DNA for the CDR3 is TGTGCCAGCAGTGAAAACCCAGGTACAAACTATGGCTACACCTTC. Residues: CASSENPGTNYGYTF.

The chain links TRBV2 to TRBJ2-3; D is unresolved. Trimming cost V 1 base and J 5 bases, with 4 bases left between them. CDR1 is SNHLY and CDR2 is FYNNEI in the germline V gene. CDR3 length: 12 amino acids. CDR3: CASSEGEDTQYF. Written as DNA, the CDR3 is TGTGCCAGCAGTGAAGGAGAAGATACGCAGTATTTT.

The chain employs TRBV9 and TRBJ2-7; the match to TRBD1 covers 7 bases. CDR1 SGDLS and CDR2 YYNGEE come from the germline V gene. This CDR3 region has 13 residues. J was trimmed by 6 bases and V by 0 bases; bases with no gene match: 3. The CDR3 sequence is CASSVGQGGEQYF. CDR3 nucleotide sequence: TGTGCCAGCAGCGTAGGACAGGGCGGCGAGCAGTACTTC.

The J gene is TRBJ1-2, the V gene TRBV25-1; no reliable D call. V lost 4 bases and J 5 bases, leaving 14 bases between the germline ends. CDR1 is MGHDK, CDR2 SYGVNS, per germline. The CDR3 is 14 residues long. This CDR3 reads CASSAWSHGYGYTF. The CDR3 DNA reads TGTGCCAGCAGTGCCTGGTCCCACGGTTATGGCTACACCTTC.

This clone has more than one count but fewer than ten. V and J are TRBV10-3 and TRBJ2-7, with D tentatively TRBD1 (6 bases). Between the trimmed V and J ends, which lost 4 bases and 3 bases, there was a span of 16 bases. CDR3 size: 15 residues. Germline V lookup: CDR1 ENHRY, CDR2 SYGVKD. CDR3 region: CAISAGVQGNYEQYF. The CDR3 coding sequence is TGTGCCATCAGTGCCGGAGTACAGGGTAACTACGAGCAGTACTTC.

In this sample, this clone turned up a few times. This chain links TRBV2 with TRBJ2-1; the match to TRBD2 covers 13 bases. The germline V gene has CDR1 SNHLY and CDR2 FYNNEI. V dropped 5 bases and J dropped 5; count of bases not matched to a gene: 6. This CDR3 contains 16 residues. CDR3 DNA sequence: TGTGCCAGCAGTTTTAGACTAGCGGGGGGTGACAATGAGCAGTTCTTC. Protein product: CASSFRLAGGDNEQFF.

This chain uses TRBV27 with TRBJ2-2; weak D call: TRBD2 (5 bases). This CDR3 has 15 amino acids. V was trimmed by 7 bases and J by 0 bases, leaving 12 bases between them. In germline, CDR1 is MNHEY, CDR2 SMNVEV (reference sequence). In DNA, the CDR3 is TGTGCCAGCACCAACGGACTGGCGAACACCGGGGAGCTGTTTTTT. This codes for CASTNGLANTGELFF.

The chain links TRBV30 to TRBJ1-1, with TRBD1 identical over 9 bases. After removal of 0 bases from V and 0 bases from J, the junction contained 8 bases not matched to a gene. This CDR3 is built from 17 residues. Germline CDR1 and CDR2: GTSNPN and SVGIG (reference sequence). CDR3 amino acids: CAWSVSTGGLMNTEAFF. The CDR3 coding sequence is TGTGCCTGGAGTGTATCCACAGGGGGCCTAATGAACACTGAAGCTTTCTTT. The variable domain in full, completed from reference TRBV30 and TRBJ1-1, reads SQTIHQWPATLVQPVGSPLSLECTVEGTSNPNLYWYRQAAGRGLQLLFYSVGIGQISSEVPQNLSASRPQDRQFILSSKKLLLSDSGFYLCAWSVSTGGLMNTEAFFGQGTRLTVV.

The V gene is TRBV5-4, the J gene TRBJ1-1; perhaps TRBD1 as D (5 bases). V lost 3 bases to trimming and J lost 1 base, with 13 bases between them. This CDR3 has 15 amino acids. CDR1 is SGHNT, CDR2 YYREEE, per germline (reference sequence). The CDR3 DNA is TGTGCCAGCAGCTCAGGACAATCGGGGAACACTGAAGCTTTCTTT. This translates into CASSSGQSGNTEAFF.

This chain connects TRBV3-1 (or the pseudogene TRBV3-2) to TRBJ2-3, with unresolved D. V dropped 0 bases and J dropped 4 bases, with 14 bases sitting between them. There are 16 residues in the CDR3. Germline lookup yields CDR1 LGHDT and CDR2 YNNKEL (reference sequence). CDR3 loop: CASSQDASARADTQYF. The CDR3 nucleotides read TGTGCCAGCAGCCAAGACGCTTCTGCCCGCGCAGATACGCAGTATTTT.

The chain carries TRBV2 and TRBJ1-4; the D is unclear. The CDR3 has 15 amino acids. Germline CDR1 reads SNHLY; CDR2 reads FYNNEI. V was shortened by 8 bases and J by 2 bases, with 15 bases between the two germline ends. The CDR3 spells CASLVVPGTNEKLFF. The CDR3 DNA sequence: TGTGCCAGCCTCGTGGTTCCGGGTACTAATGAAAAACTGTTTTTT.

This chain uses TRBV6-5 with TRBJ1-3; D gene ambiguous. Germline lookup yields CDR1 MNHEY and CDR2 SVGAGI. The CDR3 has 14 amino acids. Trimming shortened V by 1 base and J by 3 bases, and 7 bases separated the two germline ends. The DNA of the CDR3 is TGTGCCAGCAGTTACTTGGGAGGTGGAAACACCATATATTTT. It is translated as CASSYLGGGNTIYF.

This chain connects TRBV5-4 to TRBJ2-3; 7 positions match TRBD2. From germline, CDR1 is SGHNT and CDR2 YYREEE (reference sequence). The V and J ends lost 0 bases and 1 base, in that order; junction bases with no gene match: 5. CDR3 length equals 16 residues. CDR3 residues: CASSLGVGGGTDTQYF. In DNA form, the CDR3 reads TGTGCCAGCAGCTTGGGTGTTGGGGGGGGCACAGATACGCAGTATTTT.

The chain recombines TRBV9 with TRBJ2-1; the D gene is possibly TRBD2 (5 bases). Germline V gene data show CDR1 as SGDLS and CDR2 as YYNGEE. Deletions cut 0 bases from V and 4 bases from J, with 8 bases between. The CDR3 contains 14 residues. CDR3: CASSVGGGYNEQFF. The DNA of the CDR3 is TGTGCCAGCAGCGTAGGAGGAGGATACAATGAGCAGTTCTTC.

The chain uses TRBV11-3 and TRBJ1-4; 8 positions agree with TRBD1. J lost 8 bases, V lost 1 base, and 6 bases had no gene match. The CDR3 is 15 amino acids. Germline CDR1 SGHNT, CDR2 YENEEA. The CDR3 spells CASSLGTGRGEKLFF. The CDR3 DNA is TGTGCCAGCAGCTTAGGGACAGGGAGAGGAGAAAAACTGTTTTTT.

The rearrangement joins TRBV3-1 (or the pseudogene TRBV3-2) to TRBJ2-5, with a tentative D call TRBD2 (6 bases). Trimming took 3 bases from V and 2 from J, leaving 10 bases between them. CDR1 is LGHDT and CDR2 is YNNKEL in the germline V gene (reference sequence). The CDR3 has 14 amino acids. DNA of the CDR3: TGTGCCAGCAGCCAGGGACTTCAACAAGAGACCCAGTACTTC. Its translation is CASSQGLQQETQYF.

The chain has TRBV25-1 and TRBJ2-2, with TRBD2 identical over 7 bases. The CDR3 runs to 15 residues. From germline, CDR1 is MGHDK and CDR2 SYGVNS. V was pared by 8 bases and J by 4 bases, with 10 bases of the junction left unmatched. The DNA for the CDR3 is TGTGCCAGCGCCCGAAGATGGGAGGGCACCGGGGAGCTGTTTTTT. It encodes CASARRWEGTGELFF.

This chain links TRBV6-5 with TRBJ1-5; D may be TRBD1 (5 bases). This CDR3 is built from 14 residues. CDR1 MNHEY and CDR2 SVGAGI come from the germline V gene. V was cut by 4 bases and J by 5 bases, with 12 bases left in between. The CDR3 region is CASSFGTSHQPQHF. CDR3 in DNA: TGTGCCAGCAGTTTCGGGACTTCGCATCAGCCCCAGCATTTT.

CDR3 amino acids: CASSQLTGTGDGYTF. The CDR3 DNA follows: TGCGCCAGCAGCCAACTTACCGGGACAGGGGATGGCTACACCTTC. The gene calls are TRBV4-3 and TRBJ1-2; 10 positions match TRBD1. CDR1 and CDR2 from the germline V gene are LGHNA and YSLEER. The CDR3 consists of 15 residues. V was clipped by 2 bases and J by 6 bases; unmatched bases: 6.

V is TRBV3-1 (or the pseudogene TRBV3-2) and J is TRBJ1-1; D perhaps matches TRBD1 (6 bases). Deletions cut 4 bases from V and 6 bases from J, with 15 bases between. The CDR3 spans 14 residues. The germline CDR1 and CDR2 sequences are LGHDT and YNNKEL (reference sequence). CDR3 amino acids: CASSRRGGAAEAFF. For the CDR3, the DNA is TGTGCCAGCAGCCGCCGGGGGGGGGCGGCTGAAGCTTTCTTT.

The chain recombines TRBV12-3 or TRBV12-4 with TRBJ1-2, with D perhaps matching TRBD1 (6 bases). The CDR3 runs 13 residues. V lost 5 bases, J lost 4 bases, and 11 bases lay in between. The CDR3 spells CASSPTGSYGYTF. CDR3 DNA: TGTGCCAGCAGTCCAACAGGGTCCTATGGCTACACCTTC.

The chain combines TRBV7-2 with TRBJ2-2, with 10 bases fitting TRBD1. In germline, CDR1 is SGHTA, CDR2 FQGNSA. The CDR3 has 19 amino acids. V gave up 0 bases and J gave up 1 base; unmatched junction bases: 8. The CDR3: CASSLALTGGAGNTGELFF. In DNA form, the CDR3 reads TGTGCCAGCAGCTTAGCCCTGACAGGGGGCGCAGGGAACACCGGGGAGCTGTTTTTT.

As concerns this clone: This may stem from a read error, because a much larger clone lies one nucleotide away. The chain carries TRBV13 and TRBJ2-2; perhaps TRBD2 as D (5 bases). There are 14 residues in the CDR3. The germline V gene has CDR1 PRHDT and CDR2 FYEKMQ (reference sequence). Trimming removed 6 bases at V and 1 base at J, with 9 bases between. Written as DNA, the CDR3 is TGTGCCAGCAGGAGGGTGGGGAACACCGGGGAGCTGTTTTTT. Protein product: CASRRVGNTGELFF.

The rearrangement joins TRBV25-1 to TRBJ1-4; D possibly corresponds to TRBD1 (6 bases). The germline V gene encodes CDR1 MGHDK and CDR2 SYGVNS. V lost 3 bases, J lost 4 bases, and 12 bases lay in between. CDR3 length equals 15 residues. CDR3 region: CASSDSGQINEKLFF. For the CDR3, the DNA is TGTGCCAGCAGTGATTCCGGACAGATTAATGAAAAACTGTTTTTT. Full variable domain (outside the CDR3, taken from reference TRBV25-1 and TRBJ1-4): EADIYQTPRYLVIGTGKKITLECSQTMGHDKMYWYQQDPGMELHLIHYSYGVNSTEKGDLSSESTVSRIRTEHFPLTLESARPSHTSQYLCASSDSGQINEKLFFGSGTQLSVL.

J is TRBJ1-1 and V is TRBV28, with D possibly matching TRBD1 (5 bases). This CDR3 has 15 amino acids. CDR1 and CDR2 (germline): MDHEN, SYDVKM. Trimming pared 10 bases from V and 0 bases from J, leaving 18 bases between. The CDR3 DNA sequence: TGTGCCACCAGAGGGGCAGGAGGGGTGAACACTGAAGCTTTCTTT. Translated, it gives CATRGAGGVNTEAFF.

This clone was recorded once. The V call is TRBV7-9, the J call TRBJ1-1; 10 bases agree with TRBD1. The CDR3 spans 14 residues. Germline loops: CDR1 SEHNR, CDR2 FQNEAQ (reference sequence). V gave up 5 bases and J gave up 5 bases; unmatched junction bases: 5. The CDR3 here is CASSHGDRGTEAFF. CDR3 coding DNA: TGTGCCAGCAGCCACGGGGACAGGGGAACTGAAGCTTTCTTT.

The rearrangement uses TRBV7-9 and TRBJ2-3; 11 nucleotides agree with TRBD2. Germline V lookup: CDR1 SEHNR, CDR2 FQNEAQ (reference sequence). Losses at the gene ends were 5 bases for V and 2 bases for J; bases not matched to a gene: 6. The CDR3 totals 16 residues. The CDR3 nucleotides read TGTGCCAGCAGCGCCTCTAGCGGGGGGCACACAGATACGCAGTATTTT. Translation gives CASSASSGGHTDTQYF.

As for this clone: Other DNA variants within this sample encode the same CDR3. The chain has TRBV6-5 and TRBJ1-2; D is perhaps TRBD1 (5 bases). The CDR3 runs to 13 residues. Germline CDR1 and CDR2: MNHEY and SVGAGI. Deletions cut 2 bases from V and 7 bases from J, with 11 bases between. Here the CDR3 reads CASSYGQGGGYTF. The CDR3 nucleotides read TGTGCCAGCAGTTACGGGCAGGGTGGTGGCTACACCTTC.